This TCR beta chain was identified in a study of vaccination and CD4 T cells after COVID-19. Background on the study: Two doses of either BNT162b2 or mRNA-1273 vaccine were given to participants. A median of around 70 days (range 14 to 241) separated dose two from the taking of post-vaccine samples.

The CDR3 extends over 13 amino acids. Germline loops: CDR1 LGHNA, CDR2 YNFKEQ. Trimming left V 0 bases short and J 11 bases short, with 13 bases between. This clonotype was recorded a few times. The antigen is undetermined. Study-level findings and limits: In convalescent patients, a median roughly 87% of post-vaccine SARS-CoV-2-reactive clones appeared only after vaccination.

Cultured CD4+ T-cell DNA underwent Oncomine TCR Beta short-read sequencing. The source of extracted genomic DNA was cultured CD4+ T cells. In TCRdb, the PCR reads were re-called with MiXCR into one record per CDR3 protein. The sample includes about 6,900 distinct CDR3 sequences, approximately 34% of them seen just once. Sample treatment: approximately 11-day PBMC culture with coronavirus spike peptide pools or control peptides (ViraFEST assay). Gathering of the CD4+ T cells, from the unexposed donor, took place before the COVID-19 pandemic (2011-2018). With peptide pools, ViraFEST first expanded antigen-specific T cells and afterwards sequenced their TCRs.

The sequenced sample consisted of CD4+ T cells from blood, cultured in vitro. The V gene is TRBV4-2, the J gene TRBJ1-1; D is ambiguous. The sequence was obtained from a human donor in good health. The CDR3 bases are TGTGCCAGCAGCCAAGATCCCGGCTGGTGGGCTTTCTTT. This sequence encodes CASSQDPGWWAFF.